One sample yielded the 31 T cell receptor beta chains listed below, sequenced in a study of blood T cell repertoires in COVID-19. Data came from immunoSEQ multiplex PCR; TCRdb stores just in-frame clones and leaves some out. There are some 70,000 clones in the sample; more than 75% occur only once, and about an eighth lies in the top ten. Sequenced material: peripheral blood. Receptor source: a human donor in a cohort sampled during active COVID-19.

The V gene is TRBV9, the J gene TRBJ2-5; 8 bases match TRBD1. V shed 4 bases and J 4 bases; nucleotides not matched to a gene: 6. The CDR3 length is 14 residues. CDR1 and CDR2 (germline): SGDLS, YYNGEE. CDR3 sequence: CASSRSDRGETQYF. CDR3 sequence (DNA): TGTGCCAGCAGCCGATCAGACAGGGGAGAGACCCAGTACTTC.

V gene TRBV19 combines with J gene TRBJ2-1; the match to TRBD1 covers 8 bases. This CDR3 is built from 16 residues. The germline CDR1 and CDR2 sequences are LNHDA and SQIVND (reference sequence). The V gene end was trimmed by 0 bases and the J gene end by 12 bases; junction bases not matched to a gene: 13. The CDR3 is CASSIDPGQGRFGQFF. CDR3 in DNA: TGTGCCAGTAGTATAGATCCAGGACAGGGCCGATTCGGGCAGTTCTTC.

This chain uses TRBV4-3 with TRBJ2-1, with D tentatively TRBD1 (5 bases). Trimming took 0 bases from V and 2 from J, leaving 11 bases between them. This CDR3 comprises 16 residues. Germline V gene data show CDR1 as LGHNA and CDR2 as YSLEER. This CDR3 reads CASSQDTGTTYNEQFF. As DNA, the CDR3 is TGCGCCAGCAGCCAAGATACAGGTACAACCTACAATGAGCAGTTCTTC.

DNA of the CDR3: TGTGCCAGCACCCGGGGGGTCTCCTACGAGCAGTACTTC. Its translation is CASTRGVSYEQYF. The genes are TRBV28 and TRBJ2-7, with 7 nucleotides matching TRBD2. The junction had 3 bases not matched to a gene; V was cut back by 7 bases and J by 0 bases. CDR3 length: 13 residues. Looked up from germline, CDR1 is MDHEN and CDR2 is SYDVKM.

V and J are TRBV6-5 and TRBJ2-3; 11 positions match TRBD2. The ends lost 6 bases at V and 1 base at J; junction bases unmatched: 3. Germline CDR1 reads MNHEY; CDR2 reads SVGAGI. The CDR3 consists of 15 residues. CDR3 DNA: TGTGCCAGCAGCATACTAGCGGGAGGCACAGATACGCAGTATTTT. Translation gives CASSILAGGTDTQYF.

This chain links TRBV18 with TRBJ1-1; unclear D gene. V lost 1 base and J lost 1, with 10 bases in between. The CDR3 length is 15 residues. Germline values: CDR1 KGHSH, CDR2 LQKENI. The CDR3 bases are TGTGCCAGCTCACCACACAGACAAGAGAACACTGAAGCTTTCTTT. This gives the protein CASSPHRQENTEAFF.

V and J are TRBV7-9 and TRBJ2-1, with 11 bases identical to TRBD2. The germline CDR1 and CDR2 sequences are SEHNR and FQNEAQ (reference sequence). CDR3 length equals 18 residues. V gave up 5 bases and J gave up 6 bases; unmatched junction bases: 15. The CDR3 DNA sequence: TGTGCCAGCAGCCGTCCCCTTTTCCCTAGCGGGAGGAGCAATGAGCAGTTCTTC. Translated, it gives CASSRPLFPSGRSNEQFF.

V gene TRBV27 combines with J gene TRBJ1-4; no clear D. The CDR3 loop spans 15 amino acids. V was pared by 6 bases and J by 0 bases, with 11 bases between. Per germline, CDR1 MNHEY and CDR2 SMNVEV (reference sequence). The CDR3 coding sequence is TGTGCCAGCAGACAGAAATATGCAACTAATGAAAAACTGTTTTTT. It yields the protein CASRQKYATNEKLFF.

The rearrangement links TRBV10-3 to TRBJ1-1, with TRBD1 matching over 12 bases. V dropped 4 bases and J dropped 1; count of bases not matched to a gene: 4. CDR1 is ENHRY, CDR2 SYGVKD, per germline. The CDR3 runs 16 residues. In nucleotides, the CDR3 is TGTGCCATCAGTGCGGGACAGGGGGCCGGGAACACTGAAGCTTTCTTT. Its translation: CAISAGQGAGNTEAFF.

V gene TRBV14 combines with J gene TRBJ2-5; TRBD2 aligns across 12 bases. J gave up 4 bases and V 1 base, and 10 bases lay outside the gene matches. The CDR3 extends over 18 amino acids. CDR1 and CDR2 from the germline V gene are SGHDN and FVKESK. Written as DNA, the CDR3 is TGTGCCAGCAGCCAAGTAAGGAGGACTAGCGGGACGCGAGAGACCCAGTACTTC. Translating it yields CASSQVRRTSGTRETQYF.

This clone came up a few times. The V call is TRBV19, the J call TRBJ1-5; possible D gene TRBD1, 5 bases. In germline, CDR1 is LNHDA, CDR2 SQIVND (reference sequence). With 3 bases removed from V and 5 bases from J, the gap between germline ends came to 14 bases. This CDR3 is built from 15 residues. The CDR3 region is CASSIIRGVDQPQHF. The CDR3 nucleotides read TGTGCCAGTAGTATTATTCGGGGGGTTGATCAGCCCCAGCATTTT.

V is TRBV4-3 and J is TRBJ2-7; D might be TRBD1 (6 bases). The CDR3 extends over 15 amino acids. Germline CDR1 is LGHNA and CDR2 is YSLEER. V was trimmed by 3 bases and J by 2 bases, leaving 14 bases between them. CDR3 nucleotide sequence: TGCGCCAGCAGCCAGGGGGCAGCCTTAACCTACGAGCAGTACTTC. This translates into CASSQGAALTYEQYF.

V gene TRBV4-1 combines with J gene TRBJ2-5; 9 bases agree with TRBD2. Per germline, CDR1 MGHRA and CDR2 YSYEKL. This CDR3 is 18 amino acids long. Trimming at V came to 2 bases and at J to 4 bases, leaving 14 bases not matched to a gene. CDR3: CASSQSPVGGGARETQYF. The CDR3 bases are TGCGCCAGCAGCCAAAGCCCTGTAGGCGGGGGGGCGAGAGAGACCCAGTACTTC.

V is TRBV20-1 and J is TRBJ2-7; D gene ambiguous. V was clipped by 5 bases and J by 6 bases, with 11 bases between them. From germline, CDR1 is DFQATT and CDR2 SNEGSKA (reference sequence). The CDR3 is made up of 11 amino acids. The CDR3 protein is CSASRGSEQYV. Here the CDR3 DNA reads TGCAGTGCTTCACGAGGCAGCGAGCAGTACGTC.

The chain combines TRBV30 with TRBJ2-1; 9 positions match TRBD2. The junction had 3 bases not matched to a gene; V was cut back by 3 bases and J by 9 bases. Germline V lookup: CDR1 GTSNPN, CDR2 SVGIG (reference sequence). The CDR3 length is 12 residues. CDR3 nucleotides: TGTGCCTGGAGGCGGGGGGGCCGTGAGCAGTTCTTC. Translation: CAWRRGGREQFF.

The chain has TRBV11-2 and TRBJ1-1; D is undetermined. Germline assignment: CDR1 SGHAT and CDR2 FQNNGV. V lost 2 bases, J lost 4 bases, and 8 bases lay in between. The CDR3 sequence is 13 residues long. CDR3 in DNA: TGTGCCAGCAGCTTACAATCAGTCACTGAAGCTTTCTTT. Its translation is CASSLQSVTEAFF.

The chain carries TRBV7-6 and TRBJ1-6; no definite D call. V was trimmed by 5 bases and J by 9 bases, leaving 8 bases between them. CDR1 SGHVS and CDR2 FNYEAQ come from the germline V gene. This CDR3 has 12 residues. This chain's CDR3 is CASSQVGSPLHF. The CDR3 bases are TGTGCCAGCAGCCAGGTCGGTTCACCCCTCCACTTT.

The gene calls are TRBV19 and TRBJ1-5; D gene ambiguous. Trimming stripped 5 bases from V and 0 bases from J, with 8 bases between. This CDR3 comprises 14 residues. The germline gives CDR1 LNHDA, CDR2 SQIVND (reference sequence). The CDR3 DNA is TGTGCCAGTAGTCCCCTAACTAGCAATCAGCCCCAGCATTTT. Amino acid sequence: CASSPLTSNQPQHF.

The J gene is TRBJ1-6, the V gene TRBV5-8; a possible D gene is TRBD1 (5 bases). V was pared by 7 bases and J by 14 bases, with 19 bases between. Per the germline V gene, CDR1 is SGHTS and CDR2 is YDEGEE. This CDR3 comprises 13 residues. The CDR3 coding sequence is TGTGCCAGCCGACCTCGCCCGGGGGAATCCCTCCACTTT. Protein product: CASRPRPGESLHF.

The CDR3 here is CASSFVNIHQPQHF. The DNA of the CDR3 is TGTGCCAGCAGCTTTGTCAACATCCATCAGCCCCAGCATTTT. The rearrangement uses TRBV12-1 and TRBJ1-5; the table calls TRBD1, which could not be checked here. TRBV12-1 is described as a pseudogene. This CDR3 contains 14 residues.

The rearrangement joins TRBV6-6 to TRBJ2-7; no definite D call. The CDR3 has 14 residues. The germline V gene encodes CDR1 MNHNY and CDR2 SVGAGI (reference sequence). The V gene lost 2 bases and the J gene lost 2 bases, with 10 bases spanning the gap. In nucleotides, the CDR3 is TGTGCCAGCAGTTACCTGGTTACAACCTACGAGCAGTACTTC. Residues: CASSYLVTTYEQYF.

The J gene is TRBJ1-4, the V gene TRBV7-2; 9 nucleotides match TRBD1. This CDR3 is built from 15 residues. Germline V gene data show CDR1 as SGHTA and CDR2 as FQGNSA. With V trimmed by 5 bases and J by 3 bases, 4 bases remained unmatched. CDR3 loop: CASSQGQGANEKLFF. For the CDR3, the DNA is TGTGCCAGCAGCCAGGGACAGGGCGCTAATGAAAAACTGTTTTTT. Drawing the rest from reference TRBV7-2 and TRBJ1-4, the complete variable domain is GAGVSQSPSNKVTEKGKDVELRCDPISGHTALYWYRQSLGQGLEFLIYFQGNSAPDKSGLPSDRFSAERTGGSVSTLTIQRTQQEDSAVYLCASSQGQGANEKLFFGSGTQLSVL.

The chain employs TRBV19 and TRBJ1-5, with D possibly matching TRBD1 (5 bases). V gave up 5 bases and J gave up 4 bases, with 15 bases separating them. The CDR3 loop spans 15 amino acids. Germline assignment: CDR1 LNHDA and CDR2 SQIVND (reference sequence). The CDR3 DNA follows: TGTGCCAGTAGTGGCCAAGCGACAGCTAATCAGCCCCAGCATTTT. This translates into CASSGQATANQPQHF. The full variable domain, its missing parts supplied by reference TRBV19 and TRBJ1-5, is DGGITQSPKYLFRKEGQNVTLSCEQNLNHDAMYWYRQDPGQGLRLIYYSQIVNDFQKGDIAEGYSVSREKKESFPLTVTSAQKNPTAFYLCASSGQATANQPQHFGDGTRLSIL.

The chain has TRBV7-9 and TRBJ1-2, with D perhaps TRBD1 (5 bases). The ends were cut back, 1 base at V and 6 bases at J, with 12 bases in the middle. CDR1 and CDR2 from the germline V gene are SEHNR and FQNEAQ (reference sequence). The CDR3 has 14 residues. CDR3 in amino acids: CASSLEQARDGYTF. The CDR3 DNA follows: TGTGCCAGCAGCTTAGAACAGGCCCGAGATGGCTACACCTTC.

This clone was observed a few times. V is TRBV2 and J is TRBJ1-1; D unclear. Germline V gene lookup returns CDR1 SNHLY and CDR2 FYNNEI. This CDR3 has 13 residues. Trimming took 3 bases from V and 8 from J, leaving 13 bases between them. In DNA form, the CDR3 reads TGTGCCAGCAGTGACCGGACGGACTTAGAAGCTTTCTTT. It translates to CASSDRTDLEAFF.

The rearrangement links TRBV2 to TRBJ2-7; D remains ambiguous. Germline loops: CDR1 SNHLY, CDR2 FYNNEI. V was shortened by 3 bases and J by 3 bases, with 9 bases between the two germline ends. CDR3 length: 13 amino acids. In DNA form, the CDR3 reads TGTGCCAGCAGTGACAGTGGTTTCTACGAGCAGTACGTC. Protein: CASSDSGFYEQYV.

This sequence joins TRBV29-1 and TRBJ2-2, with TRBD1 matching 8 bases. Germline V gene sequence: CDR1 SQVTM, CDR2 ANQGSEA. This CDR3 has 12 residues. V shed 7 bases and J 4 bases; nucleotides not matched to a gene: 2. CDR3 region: CSGGTGTGELFF. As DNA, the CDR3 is TGCAGCGGCGGGACAGGCACCGGGGAGCTGTTTTTT.

The CDR3 loop is CASSYGGGQPQHF. The CDR3 coding sequence is TGTGCCAGCAGTTACGGGGGGGGTCAGCCCCAGCATTTT. The chain joins TRBV6-6 to TRBJ1-5; D perhaps matches TRBD1 (5 bases). CDR1 is MNHNY and CDR2 is SVGAGI in the germline V gene (reference sequence). Trimming left V 2 bases short and J 6 bases short, with 8 bases between. There are 13 residues in the CDR3.

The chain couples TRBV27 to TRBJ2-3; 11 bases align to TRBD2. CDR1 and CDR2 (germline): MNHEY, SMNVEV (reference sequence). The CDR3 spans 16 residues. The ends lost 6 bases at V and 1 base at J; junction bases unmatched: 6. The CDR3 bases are TGTGCCAGCAGAGTAGCGGGGGGGCCTGGCACAGATACGCAGTATTTT. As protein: CASRVAGGPGTDTQYF.

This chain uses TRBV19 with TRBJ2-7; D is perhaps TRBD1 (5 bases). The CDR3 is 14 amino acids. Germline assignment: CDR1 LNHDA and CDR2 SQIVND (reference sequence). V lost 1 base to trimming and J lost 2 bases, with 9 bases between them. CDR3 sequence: CASSIVQGAYEQYF. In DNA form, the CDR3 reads TGTGCCAGTAGTATAGTCCAGGGCGCCTACGAGCAGTACTTC.

CDR3 bases: TGTGCCAGCTCGTCCTCGGGAGTTGAGCAGTTCTTC. It codes for CASSSSGVEQFF. J is TRBJ2-1 and V is TRBV18; D is possibly TRBD2 (6 bases). There are 12 residues in the CDR3. The germline CDR1 and CDR2 sequences are KGHSH and LQKENI. Trimming left V 6 bases short and J 9 bases short, with 12 bases between. Supplemented by reference TRBV18 and TRBJ2-1, the full variable domain reads NAGVMQNPRHLVRRRGQEARLRCSPMKGHSHVYWYRQLPEEGLKFMVYLQKENIIDESGMPKERFSAEFPKEGPSILRIQQVVRGDSAAYFCASSSSGVEQFFGPGTRLTVL.